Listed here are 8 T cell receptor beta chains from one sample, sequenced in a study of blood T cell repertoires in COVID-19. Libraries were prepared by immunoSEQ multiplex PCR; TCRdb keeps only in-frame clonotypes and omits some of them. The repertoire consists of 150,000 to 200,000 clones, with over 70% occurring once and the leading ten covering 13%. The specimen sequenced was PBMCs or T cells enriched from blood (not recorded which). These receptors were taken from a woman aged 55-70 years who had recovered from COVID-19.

The DNA for the CDR3 is TGCAGCGGTGGACAGACAGGCAACACTGAAGCTTTCTTT. Amino acids: CSGGQTGNTEAFF. V and J are TRBV29-1 and TRBJ1-1; the D gene is possibly TRBD1 (6 bases). V was clipped by 7 bases and J by 2 bases, with 14 bases between them. The CDR3 has 13 amino acids. Looked up from germline, CDR1 is SQVTM and CDR2 is ANQGSEA.

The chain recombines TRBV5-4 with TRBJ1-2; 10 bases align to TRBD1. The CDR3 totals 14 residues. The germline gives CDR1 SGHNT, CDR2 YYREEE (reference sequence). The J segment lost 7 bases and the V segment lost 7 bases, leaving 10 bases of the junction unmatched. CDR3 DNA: TGTGCCAGCGCGGGGGACAGGGGAGGAAGTGGCTACACCTTC. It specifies CASAGDRGGSGYTF.

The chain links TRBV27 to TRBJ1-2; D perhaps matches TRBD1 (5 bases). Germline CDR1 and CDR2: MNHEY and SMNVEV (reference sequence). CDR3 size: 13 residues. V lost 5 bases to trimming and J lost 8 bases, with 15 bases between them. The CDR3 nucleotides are TGTGCCAGCAGTGGACAATTAGATAAAGGCTACACCTTC. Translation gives CASSGQLDKGYTF.

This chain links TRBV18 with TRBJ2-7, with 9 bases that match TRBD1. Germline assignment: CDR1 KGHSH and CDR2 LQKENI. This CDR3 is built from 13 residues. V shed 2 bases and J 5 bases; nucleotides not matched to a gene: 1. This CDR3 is CASSPGTGHEQYF. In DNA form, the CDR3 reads TGTGCCAGCTCACCAGGGACAGGGCACGAGCAGTACTTC.

In nucleotides, the CDR3 is TGTGCCAGCAGCTTAGGAACGGGGGGCATAAATGAGCAGTTCTTC. This translates into CASSLGTGGINEQFF. This rearrangement joins TRBV7-9 to TRBJ2-1; D is perhaps TRBD2 (7 bases). The CDR3 spans 15 residues. Between the trimmed V and J ends, which lost 1 base and 7 bases, there was a span of 14 bases. Germline values: CDR1 SEHNR, CDR2 FQNEAQ (reference sequence).

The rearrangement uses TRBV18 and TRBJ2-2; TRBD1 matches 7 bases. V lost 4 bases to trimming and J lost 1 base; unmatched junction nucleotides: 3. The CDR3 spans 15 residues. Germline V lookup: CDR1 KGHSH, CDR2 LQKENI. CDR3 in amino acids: CASSLRQGNTGELFF. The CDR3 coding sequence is TGTGCCAGCTCACTTCGACAGGGGAACACCGGGGAGCTGTTTTTT.

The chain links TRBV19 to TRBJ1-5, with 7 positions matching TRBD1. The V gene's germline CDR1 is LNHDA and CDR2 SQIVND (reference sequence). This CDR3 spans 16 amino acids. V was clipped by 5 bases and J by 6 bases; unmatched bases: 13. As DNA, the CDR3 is TGTGCCAGTAGTGGGACGACAGGGTTCCAGGCTCAGCCCCAGCATTTT. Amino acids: CASSGTTGFQAQPQHF. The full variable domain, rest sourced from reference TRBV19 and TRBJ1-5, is DGGITQSPKYLFRKEGQNVTLSCEQNLNHDAMYWYRQDPGQGLRLIYYSQIVNDFQKGDIAEGYSVSREKKESFPLTVTSAQKNPTAFYLCASSGTTGFQAQPQHFGDGTRLSIL.

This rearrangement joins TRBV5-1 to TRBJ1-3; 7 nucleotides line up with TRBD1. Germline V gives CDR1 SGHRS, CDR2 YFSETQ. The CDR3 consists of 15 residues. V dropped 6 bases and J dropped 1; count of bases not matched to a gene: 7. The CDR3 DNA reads TGCGCCAGCACCAGGGACAGACATTCTGGAAACACCATATATTTT. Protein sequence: CASTRDRHSGNTIYF.